This TCR beta chain was identified during a study of cytomegalovirus exposure and HLA in healthy donors. V trimming: 3 bases; J trimming: 3 bases; junction bases outside the gene matches: 4. Germline CDR1 is SNHLY and CDR2 is FYNNEI. The length of the CDR3 is 15 residues. Use of 60 Vbeta and 13 Jbeta primers characterized the PCR. In the authors' methods: In a later analysis, the count reached roughly 80 million unique TCR beta chains, with about 9.9 million shared. Generated by immunoSEQ multiplex PCR, the TCRdb table keeps only in-frame clones and is missing some. V and J calls and clone size are copied from that table; D and trimming were computed from the DNA. Of 150,000 to 200,000 clones listed, about 81% are singletons. About this clone: The antigen is not known.

The study, taken as a whole, reports: Several of the most significant clusters appeared, in a later analysis, to be linked to common viral pathogens. In a later analysis, HLA-associated TCR beta chains were more clonally expanded than equally common others. In a later analysis, 16,951 TCR beta sequences were associated with HLA alleles at 0.05 false discovery rate.

The specimen sequenced was PBMCs. The chain is built from TRBV2 and TRBJ2-3; 9 bases line up with TRBD1. The clonotype was recovered from a man in his forties in good health and CMV-seronegative. This CDR3 reads CASSDGTGKTDTQYF. As DNA, the CDR3 is TGTGCCAGCAGTGACGGGACAGGGAAGACAGATACGCAGTATTTT.